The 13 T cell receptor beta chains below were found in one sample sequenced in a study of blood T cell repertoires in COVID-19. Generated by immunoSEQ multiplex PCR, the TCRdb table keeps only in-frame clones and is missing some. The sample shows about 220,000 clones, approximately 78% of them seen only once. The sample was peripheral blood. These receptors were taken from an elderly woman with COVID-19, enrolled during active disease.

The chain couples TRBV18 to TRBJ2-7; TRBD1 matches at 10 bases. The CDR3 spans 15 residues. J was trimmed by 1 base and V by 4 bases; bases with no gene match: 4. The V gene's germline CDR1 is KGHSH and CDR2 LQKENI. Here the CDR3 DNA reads TGTGCCAGCTCACGACCGGGACAGGGGTCCTACGAGCAGTACTTC. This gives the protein CASSRPGQGSYEQYF.

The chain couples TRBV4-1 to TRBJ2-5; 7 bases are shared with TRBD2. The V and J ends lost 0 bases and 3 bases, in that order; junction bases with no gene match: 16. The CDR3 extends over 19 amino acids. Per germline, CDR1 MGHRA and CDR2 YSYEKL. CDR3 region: CASSQEFRPSGGKKETQYF. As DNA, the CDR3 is TGCGCCAGCAGCCAAGAATTTAGGCCTAGCGGTGGTAAAAAAGAGACCCAGTACTTC.

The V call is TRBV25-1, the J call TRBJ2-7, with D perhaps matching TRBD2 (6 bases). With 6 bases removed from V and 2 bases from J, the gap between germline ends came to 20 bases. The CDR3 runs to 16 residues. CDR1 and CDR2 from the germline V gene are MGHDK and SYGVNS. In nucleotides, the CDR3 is TGTGCCAGCAGGGGGGGAGGTAGCCCTGACACCTACGAGCAGTACTTC. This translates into CASRGGGSPDTYEQYF.

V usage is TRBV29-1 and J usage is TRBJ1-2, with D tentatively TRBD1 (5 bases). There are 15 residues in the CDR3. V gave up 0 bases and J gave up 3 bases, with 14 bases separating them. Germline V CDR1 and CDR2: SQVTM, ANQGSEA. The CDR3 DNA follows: TGCAGCGTTGAAGATTTTGATCTAGGGGACTATGGCTACACCTTC. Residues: CSVEDFDLGDYGYTF.

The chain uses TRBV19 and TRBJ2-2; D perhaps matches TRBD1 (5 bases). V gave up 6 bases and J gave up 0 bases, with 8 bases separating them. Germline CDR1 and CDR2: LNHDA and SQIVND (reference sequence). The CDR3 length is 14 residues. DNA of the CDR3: TGTGCCAGTAGGAAGGGGTCGAACACCGGGGAGCTGTTTTTT. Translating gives CASRKGSNTGELFF.

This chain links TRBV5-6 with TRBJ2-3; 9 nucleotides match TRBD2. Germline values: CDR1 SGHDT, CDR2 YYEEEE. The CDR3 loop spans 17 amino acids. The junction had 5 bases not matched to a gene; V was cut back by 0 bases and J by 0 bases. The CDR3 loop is CASSLDRTSDSTDTQYF. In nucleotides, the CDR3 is TGTGCCAGCAGCTTGGACCGGACTAGCGACAGCACAGATACGCAGTATTTT.

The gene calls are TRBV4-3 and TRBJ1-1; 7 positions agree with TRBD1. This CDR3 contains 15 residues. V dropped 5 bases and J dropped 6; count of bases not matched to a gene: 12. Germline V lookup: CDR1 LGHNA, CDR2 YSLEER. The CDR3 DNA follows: TGCGCCAGCAGCGAAGGGGGACAGTCGGTTTCTGAAGCTTTCTTT. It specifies CASSEGGQSVSEAFF.

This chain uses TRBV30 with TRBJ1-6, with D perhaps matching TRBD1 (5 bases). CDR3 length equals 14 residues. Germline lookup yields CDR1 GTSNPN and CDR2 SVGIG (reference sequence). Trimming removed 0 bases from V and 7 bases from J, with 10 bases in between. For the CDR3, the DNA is TGTGCCTGGAGTGTACGGGGGATGAATTCACCCCTCCACTTT. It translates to CAWSVRGMNSPLHF.

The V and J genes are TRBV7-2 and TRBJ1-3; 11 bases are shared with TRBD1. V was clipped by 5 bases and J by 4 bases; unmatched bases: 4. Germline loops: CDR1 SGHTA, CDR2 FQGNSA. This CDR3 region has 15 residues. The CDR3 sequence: CASSGQGASGNTIYF. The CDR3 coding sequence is TGTGCCAGCAGCGGACAGGGGGCCTCCGGAAACACCATATATTTT.

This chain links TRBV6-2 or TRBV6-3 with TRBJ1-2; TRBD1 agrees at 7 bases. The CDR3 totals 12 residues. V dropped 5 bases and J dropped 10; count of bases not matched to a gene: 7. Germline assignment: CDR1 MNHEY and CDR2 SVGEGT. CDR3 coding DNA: TGTGCCAGCAGTCGAGGGACAGCCTACTACACCTTC. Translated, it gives CASSRGTAYYTF.

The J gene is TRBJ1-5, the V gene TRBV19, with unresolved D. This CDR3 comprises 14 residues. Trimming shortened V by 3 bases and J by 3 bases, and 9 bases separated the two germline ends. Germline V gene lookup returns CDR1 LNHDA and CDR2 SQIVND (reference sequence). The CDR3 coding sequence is TGTGCCAGTAGTATCGGAGGGAACAATCAGCCCCAGCATTTT. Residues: CASSIGGNNQPQHF.

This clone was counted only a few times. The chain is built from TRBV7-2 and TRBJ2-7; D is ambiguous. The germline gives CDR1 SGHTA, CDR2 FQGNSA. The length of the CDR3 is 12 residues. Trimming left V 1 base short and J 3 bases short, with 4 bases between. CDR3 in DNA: TGTGCCAGCAGCTTAGACTACTACGAGCAGTACTTC. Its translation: CASSLDYYEQYF.

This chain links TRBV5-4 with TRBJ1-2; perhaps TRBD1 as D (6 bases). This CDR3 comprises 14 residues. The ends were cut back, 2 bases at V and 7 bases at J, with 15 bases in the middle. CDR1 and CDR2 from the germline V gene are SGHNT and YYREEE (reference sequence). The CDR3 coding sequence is TGTGCCAGCAGCTTCCCGCAGGGGATGGGTGGCTACACCTTC. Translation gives CASSFPQGMGGYTF.